What follows are 17 T cell receptor beta chains derived from one specimen sequenced in a study of CD8 T cells in Susac syndrome. It was with random hexamers that roughly 0.5 to 1 ug RNA was reverse transcribed. TCRdb re-called the immunoSEQ multiplex PCR reads through MiXCR, storing one row per CDR3 protein. This sample has more than 100,000 distinct CDR3 sequences, with 96% found just once. Sequenced input: CD4+ T cells from PBMCs. All receptors come from a human donor with Susac syndrome.

This chain's CDR3 is CASSVQDVSTQYF. The CDR3 DNA is TGTGCCAGCAGTGTCCAAGATGTTTCTACGCAGTATTTT. This chain links TRBV25-1 with TRBJ2-3; no reliable D call. There are 13 residues in the CDR3. V was shortened by 4 bases and J by 8 bases, with 13 bases between the two germline ends. Germline CDR1 MGHDK, CDR2 SYGVNS.

The chain couples TRBV2 to TRBJ2-1; 7 bases are a match to TRBD2. Germline trimming cut 6 bases from V and 8 bases from J; bases unmatched to any gene: 16. The germline V gene has CDR1 SNHLY and CDR2 FYNNEI. This CDR3 region has 16 residues. In DNA, the CDR3 is TGTGCCAGCAGAGTCGGGACTAACCCGGGAAGTGATGAGCAGTTCTTC. It encodes CASRVGTNPGSDEQFF.

V gene TRBV24-1 combines with J gene TRBJ2-5, with D uncertain. V was shortened by 4 bases and J by 4 bases, with 6 bases between the two germline ends. CDR3 length: 12 amino acids. Germline CDR1 KGHDR, CDR2 SFDVKD. The CDR3 reads CATSEASETQYF. DNA of the CDR3: TGTGCCACCAGTGAAGCTTCAGAGACCCAGTACTTC.

The CDR3 nucleotides are TGCAGCGCCCGGGAGACTAACTATGGCTACACCTTC. Its protein product is CSARETNYGYTF. This rearrangement joins TRBV29-1 to TRBJ1-2; D is uncertain. V gave up 7 bases and J gave up 0 bases, with 9 bases separating them. The CDR3 covers 12 residues. The germline gives CDR1 SQVTM, CDR2 ANQGSEA.

This rearrangement joins TRBV30 to TRBJ2-3; possibly TRBD1 for D (6 bases). The germline V and J ends were trimmed by 0 bases and 4 bases, with 11 bases remaining between them. This CDR3 region has 14 residues. The germline CDR1 and CDR2 sequences are GTSNPN and SVGIG (reference sequence). CDR3: CAWSVGGASDTQYF. The CDR3 nucleotides read TGTGCCTGGAGTGTAGGGGGAGCTTCAGATACGCAGTATTTT.

The chain is built from TRBV30 and TRBJ2-2; TRBD2 aligns across 7 bases. CDR1 is GTSNPN and CDR2 is SVGIG in the germline V gene (reference sequence). After removal of 0 bases from V and 3 bases from J, the junction contained 10 bases not matched to a gene. This CDR3 comprises 17 residues. This CDR3 reads CAWSVPWTGGHTGELFF. CDR3 in DNA: TGTGCCTGGAGTGTCCCTTGGACGGGAGGCCACACCGGGGAGCTGTTTTTT. Looking up the rest from reference TRBV30 and TRBJ2-2 gives the full variable domain: SQTIHQWPATLVQPVGSPLSLECTVEGTSNPNLYWYRQAAGRGLQLLFYSVGIGQISSEVPQNLSASRPQDRQFILSSKKLLLSDSGFYLCAWSVPWTGGHTGELFFGEGSRLTVL.

This clonotype was recorded only once. V and J are TRBV5-1 and TRBJ2-3; D not resolved. Trimming removed 2 bases at V and 4 bases at J, with 5 bases between. Germline V CDR1 and CDR2: SGHRS, YFSETQ. This CDR3 spans 12 amino acids. CDR3 in amino acids: CASSFGSDTQYF. CDR3 coding DNA: TGCGCCAGCAGCTTCGGTTCAGATACGCAGTATTTT.

This clonotype was detected only once. This sequence joins TRBV6-5 and TRBJ2-3; TRBD2 agrees at 11 bases. Germline lookup yields CDR1 MNHEY and CDR2 SVGAGI. Trimming cost V 4 bases and J 0 bases; bases outside gene matches: 3. The CDR3 consists of 16 residues. The CDR3 nucleotides are TGTGCCAGCAGTTCCCGGACTAGCGGGAGCACAGATACGCAGTATTTT. Amino acids: CASSSRTSGSTDTQYF.

This chain uses TRBV5-6 with TRBJ1-1; D might be TRBD1 (5 bases). This CDR3 contains 12 residues. Per germline, CDR1 SGHDT and CDR2 YYEEEE. The ends were cut back, 1 base at V and 7 bases at J, with 8 bases in the middle. The CDR3 region has the DNA TGTGCCAGCAGCTTGCGGGGGAATGAAGCTTTCTTT. Translation gives CASSLRGNEAFF.

The rearrangement links TRBV12-3 or TRBV12-4 to TRBJ2-1; TRBD2 matches at 8 bases. This CDR3 has 15 residues. With V trimmed by 3 bases and J by 6 bases, 7 bases remained unmatched. CDR3 region: CASSFTLAGGNEQFF. CDR3 nucleotides: TGTGCCAGCAGTTTTACCCTAGCGGGCGGCAATGAGCAGTTCTTC.

This sequence joins TRBV6-5 and TRBJ2-1, with D tentatively TRBD2 (6 bases). CDR1 is MNHEY and CDR2 is SVGAGI in the germline V gene. The CDR3 length is 13 residues. V was trimmed by 9 bases and J by 2 bases, leaving 11 bases between them. CDR3 in DNA: TGTGCCAGTGGGACTCCAACCTACAATGAGCAGTTCTTC. It translates to CASGTPTYNEQFF.

The CDR3 DNA reads as TGCAGCGTTGAATCCAGGGGGGGCCAAGAGACCCAGTACTTC. It codes for CSVESRGGQETQYF. The J gene is TRBJ2-5, the V gene TRBV29-1; D possibly uses TRBD1 or TRBD2 (7 bases each). With 2 bases removed from V and 1 base from J, the gap between germline ends came to 11 bases. Germline V gives CDR1 SQVTM, CDR2 ANQGSEA. The CDR3 runs to 14 residues.

The CDR3 spells CASHFYNEQFF. The DNA for the CDR3 is TGTGCCAGCCATTTCTACAATGAGCAGTTCTTC. The chain recombines TRBV2 with TRBJ2-1; the D is unclear. The CDR3 spans 11 residues. Trimming removed 8 bases at V and 3 bases at J, with 5 bases between. Germline CDR1 and CDR2: SNHLY and FYNNEI.

The rearrangement uses TRBV30 and TRBJ2-1; 9 bases are shared with TRBD1. Germline CDR1 and CDR2: GTSNPN and SVGIG (reference sequence). Trimming cost V 8 bases and J 2 bases; bases outside gene matches: 4. This CDR3 is 13 amino acids long. CDR3 residues: CAGDRGTYNEQFF. In DNA, the CDR3 is TGTGCCGGTGACAGGGGGACCTACAATGAGCAGTTCTTC.

The V and J genes are TRBV7-2 and TRBJ2-3; D call uncertain. Germline CDR1 SGHTA, CDR2 FQGNSA. V lost 3 bases and J lost 7, with 8 bases in between. The CDR3 length is 12 residues. The CDR3 spells CASSFDQNTQYF. DNA of the CDR3: TGTGCCAGCAGCTTCGACCAGAATACGCAGTATTTT.

This chain connects TRBV28 to TRBJ1-1; a weak D match, TRBD1 (6 bases). Deletions cut 4 bases from V and 5 bases from J, with 8 bases between. This CDR3 region has 12 residues. CDR1 MDHEN and CDR2 SYDVKM come from the germline V gene. For the CDR3, the DNA is TGTGCCAGCAGTTGGACAGAAACTGAAGCTTTCTTT. Translating it yields CASSWTETEAFF. The whole variable domain, filled in from reference TRBV28 and TRBJ1-1, reads DVKVTQSSRYLVKRTGEKVFLECVQDMDHENMFWYRQDPGLGLRLIYFSYDVKMKEKGDIPEGYSVSREKKERFSLILESASTNQTSMYLCASSWTETEAFFGQGTRLTVV.

J is TRBJ2-1 and V is TRBV9; TRBD2 matches 7 bases. Germline CDR1 reads SGDLS; CDR2 reads YYNGEE. The CDR3 is 17 residues long. With 0 bases clipped from V and 4 bases from J, the junction kept 10 bases outside the gene matches. The CDR3 here is CASSVVPAGDVYNEQFF. The CDR3 bases are TGTGCCAGCAGCGTAGTACCGGCGGGGGACGTATACAATGAGCAGTTCTTC.